The T cell receptor (beta chain) described here comes from a study of shared clonotypes between healthy human individuals. Background on the study: The people who gave samples were a couple of women and a few men aged 18 to 49.

TCRdb keeps only in-frame clones here, not all; method: immunoSEQ multiplex PCR. Of fewer than 550,000 clones in the sample, around 79% were seen once. Whole-study results and caveats: Sample collection involved blood only; tissue repertoires are likely different. Read depth was anticipated to influence clonotype sharing among donors.

The donor population consisted of healthy HIV-negative adults with no recent acute infections or vaccinations. This clone was detected only a few times. Its antigen is still unknown. This CDR3 is built from 14 residues. Per germline, CDR1 SGHRS and CDR2 YFSETQ. V dropped 2 bases and J dropped 8 bases, with 11 bases sitting between them. The chain recombines TRBV5-1 with TRBJ1-6, with a possible D match to TRBD1 (5 bases). Sample: PBMCs. The sequence was obtained from a woman in her thirties or forties in good health. Some clones in this sample may be carry-over from other donors' samples. In DNA form, the CDR3 reads TGCGCCAGCAGCTTCGGGGCTGGGGATTCACCCCTCCACTTT. Its protein product is CASSFGAGDSPLHF.